This T cell receptor beta chain was obtained from a study of cytomegalovirus exposure and HLA in healthy donors. The V gene's germline CDR1 is SGHAT and CDR2 FQNNGV. The CDR3 extends over 12 amino acids. V lost 0 bases and J 4 bases, leaving 3 bases between the germline ends. Data came from immunoSEQ multiplex PCR; TCRdb stores just in-frame clones and leaves some out. The profile shows 150,000 to 200,000 clones, about 86% of them singletons. On this clone: Antigen: not known.

The study's findings and limits: Most TCR sequences were rare, but some public TCRs occurred in many donors. The tendency of first-cohort TCR clusters to co-occur in the 90 to 150 validation repertoires was the finding of a later analysis.

This sequence joins TRBV11-2 and TRBJ2-5; D remains unclear. Material for sequencing was PBMCs. This clonotype was obtained from a woman aged 25 to 45 in good health and CMV-seronegative. CDR3 loop: CASSLEAETQYF. The CDR3 DNA reads TGTGCCAGCAGCTTAGAGGCAGAGACCCAGTACTTC.